What follows describes a single T cell receptor (beta chain). Its antigen is still unknown. The data derive from a study of T cell responses to AZD1222 COVID-19 vaccine. Sequencing was performed with immunoSEQ multiplex PCR; in TCRdb, only in-frame clones are kept and a portion is missing. This table has over 90,000 clones, approximately 90% appearing once. CDR3 length equals 13 residues. V lost 4 bases and J 4 bases, leaving 10 bases between the germline ends. CDR1 is SNHLY, CDR2 FYNNEI, per germline. Points from the study as a whole: Clonal diversity was possibly underestimated; the donors were predominantly white British and more often female. Reports say nearly half of spike-specific TCRs go after unmutated variant regions.

This clonotype originated in an adult who received the AZD1222 COVID-19 vaccine. The chain recombines TRBV2 with TRBJ1-2; TRBD1 is a possible D gene (5 bases). Sequenced here: peripheral blood, sampled 28 days after the second AZD1222 dose. DNA for the CDR3: TGTGCCAGCAGTGTCCAGGGTATCTATGGCTACACCTTC. It translates to CASSVQGIYGYTF. Based on the CDR3 plus reference TRBV2 and TRBJ1-2, the full variable domain is EPEVTQTPSHQVTQMGQEVILRCVPISNHLYFYWYRQILGQKVEFLVSFYNNEISEKSEIFDDQFSVERPDGSNFTLKIRSTKLEDSAMYFCASSVQGIYGYTFGSGTRLTVV.